The entry below describes one T cell receptor beta chain. The sample comes from a study of OX40 agonist ivuxolimab in advanced cancers. Turning to the study itself: The group had a mean age of 60 years, ranged from about 23 to 79, and was around 86% male. Enrollees could have had prior anti-PD-1, anti-PD-L1 or anti-CTLA-4 therapy, which around 43% had received. Three patients got partial responses; one had hepatocellular carcinoma and two had cutaneous melanoma.

Germline loops: CDR1 MDHEN, CDR2 SYDVKM. The CDR3 contains 15 residues. The V and J ends lost 6 bases and 8 bases, in that order; junction bases with no gene match: 14. This table comes from immunoSEQ multiplex PCR, and its TCRdb copy is limited to in-frame clones, with some not included. The sample includes approximately 50,000 clones, about 88% of them seen just once. The rearrangement uses TRBV28 and TRBJ1-2; 8 bases are shared with TRBD1. The clonotype comes from an adult with an advanced solid tumor such as melanoma, head and neck, liver or kidney cancer. Sequencing used CD4+ or CD8+ T cells sorted from blood, obtained in a trial of the OX40 agonist ivuxolimab. CDR3 residues: CASSYRTGILDGYTF. The DNA for the CDR3 is TGTGCCAGCAGCTACCGGACAGGGATCCTGGACGGCTACACCTTC.